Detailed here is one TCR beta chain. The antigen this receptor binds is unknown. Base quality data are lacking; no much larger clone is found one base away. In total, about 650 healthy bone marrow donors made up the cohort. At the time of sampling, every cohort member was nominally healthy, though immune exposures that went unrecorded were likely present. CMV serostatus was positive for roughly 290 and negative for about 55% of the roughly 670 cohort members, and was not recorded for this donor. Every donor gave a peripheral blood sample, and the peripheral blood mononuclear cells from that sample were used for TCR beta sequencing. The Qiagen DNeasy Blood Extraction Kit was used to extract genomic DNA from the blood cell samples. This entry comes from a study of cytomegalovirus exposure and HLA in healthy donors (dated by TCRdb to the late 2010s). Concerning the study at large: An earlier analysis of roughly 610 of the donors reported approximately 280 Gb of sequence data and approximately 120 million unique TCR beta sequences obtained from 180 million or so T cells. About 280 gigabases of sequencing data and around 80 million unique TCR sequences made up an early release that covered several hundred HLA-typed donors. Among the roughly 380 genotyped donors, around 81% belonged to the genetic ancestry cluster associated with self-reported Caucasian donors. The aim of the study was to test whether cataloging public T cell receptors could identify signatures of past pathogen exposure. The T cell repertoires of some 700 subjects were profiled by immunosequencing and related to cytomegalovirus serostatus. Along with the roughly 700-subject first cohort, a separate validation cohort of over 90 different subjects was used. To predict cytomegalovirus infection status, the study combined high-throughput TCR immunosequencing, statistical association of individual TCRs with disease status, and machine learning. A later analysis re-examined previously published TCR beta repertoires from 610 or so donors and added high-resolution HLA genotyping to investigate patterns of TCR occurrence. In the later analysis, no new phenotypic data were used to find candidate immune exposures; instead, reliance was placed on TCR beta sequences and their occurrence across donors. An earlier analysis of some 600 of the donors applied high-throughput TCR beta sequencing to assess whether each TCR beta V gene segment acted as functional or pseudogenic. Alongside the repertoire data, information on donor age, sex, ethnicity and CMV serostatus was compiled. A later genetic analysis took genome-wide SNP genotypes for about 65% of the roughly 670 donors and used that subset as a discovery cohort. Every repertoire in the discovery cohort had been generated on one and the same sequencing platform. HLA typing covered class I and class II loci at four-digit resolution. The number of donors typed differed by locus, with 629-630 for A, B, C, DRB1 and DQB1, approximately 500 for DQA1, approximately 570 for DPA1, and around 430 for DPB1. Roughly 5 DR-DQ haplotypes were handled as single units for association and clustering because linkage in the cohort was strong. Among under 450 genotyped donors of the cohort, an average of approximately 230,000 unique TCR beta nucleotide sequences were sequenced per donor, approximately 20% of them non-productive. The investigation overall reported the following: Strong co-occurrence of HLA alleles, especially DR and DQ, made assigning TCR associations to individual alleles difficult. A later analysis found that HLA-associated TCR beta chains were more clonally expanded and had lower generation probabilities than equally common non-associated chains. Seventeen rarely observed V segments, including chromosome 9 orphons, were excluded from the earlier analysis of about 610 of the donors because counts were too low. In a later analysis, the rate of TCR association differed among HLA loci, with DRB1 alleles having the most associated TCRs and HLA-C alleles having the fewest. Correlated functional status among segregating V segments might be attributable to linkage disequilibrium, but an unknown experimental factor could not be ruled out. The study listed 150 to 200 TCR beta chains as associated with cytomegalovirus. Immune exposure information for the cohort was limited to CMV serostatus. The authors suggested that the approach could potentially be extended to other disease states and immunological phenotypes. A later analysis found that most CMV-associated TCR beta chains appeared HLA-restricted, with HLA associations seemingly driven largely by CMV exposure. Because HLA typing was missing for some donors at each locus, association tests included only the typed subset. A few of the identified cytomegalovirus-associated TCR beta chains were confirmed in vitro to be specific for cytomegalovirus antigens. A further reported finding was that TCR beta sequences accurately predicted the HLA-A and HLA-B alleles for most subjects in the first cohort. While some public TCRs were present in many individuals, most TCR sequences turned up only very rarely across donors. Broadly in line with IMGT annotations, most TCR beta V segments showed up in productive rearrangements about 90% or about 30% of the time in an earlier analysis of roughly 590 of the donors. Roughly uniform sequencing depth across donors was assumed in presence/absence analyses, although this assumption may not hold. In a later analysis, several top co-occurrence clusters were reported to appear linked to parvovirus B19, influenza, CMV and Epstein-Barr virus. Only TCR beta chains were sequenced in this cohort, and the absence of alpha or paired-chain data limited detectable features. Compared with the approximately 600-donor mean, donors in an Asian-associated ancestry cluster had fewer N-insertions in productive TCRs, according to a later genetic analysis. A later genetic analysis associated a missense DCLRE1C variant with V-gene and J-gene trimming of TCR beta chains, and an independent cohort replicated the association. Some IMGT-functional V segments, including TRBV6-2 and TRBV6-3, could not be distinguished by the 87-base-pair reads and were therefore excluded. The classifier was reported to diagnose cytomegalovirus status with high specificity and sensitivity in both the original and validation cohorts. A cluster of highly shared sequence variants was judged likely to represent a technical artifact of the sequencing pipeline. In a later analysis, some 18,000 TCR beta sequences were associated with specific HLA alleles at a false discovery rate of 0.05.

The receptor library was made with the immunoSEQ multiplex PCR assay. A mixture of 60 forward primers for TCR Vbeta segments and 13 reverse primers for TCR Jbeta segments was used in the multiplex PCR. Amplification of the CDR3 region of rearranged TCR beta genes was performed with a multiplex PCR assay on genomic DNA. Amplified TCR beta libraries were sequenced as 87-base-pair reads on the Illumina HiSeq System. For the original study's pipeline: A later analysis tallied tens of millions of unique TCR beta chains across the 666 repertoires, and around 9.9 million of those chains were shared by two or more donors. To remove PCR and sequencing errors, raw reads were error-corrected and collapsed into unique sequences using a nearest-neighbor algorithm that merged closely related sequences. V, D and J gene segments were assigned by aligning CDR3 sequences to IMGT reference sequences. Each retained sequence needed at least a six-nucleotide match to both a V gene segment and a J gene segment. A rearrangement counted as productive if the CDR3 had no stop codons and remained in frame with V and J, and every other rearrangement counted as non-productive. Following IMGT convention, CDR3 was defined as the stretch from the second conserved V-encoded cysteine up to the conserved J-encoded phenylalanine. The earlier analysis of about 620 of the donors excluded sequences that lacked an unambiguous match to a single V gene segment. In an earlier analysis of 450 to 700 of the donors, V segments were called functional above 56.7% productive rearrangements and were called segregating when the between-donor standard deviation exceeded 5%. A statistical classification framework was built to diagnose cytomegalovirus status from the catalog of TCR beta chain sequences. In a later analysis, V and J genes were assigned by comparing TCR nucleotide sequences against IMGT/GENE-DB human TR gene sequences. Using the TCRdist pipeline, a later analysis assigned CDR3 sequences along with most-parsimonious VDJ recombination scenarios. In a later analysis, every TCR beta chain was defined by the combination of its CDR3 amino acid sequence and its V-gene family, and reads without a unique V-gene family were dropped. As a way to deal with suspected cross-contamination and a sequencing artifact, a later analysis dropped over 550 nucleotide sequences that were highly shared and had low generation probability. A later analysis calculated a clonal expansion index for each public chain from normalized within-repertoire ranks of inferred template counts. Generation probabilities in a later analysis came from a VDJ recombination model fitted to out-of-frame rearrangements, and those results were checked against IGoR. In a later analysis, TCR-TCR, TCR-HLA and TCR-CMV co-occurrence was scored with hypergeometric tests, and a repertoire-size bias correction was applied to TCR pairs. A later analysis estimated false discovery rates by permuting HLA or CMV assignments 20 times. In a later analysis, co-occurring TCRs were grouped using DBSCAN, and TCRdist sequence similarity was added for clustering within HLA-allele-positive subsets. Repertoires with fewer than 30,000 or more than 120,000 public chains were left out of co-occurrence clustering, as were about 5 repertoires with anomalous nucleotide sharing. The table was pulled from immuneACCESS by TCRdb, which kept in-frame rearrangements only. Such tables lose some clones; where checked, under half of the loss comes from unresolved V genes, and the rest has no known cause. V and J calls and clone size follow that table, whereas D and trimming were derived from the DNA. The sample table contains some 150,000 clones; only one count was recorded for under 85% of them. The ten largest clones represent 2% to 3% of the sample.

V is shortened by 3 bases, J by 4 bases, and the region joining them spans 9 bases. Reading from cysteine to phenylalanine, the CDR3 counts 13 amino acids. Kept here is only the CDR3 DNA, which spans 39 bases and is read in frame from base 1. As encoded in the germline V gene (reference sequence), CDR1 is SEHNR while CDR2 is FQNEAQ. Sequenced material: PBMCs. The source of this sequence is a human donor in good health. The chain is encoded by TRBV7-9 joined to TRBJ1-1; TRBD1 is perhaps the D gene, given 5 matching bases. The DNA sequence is TGTGCCAGCAGCTTCACCCAGGGCACTGAAGCTTTCTTT. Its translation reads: CASSFTQGTEAFF.